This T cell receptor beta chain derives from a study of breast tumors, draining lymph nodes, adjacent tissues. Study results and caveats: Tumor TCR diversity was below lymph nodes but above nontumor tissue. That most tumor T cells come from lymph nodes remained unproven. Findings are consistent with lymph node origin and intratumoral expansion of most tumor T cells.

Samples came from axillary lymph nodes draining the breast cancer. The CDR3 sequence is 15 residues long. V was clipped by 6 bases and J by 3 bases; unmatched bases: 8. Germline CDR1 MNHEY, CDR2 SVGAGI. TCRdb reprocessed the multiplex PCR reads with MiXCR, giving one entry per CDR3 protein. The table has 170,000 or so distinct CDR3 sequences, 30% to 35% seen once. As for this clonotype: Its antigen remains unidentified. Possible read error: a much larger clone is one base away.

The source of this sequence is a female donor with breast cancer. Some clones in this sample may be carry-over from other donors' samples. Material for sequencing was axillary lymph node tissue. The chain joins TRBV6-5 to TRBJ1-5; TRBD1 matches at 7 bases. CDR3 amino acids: CASRKPTGYNQPQHF. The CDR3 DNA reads TGTGCCAGCAGAAAGCCGACAGGGTACAATCAGCCCCAGCATTTT.